What follows are 5 T cell receptor beta chains derived from one specimen sequenced in a study of T cells of healthy individuals. TCRdb redid the calling of the 5' RACE reads with MiXCR, one entry per CDR3 protein. The data hold 60,000 to 75,000 distinct CDR3 sequences, with 15% to 20% observed a single time. Every receptor here comes from a human donor in good health.

In this sample, this clonotype turned up many times. The rearrangement links TRBV5-1 to TRBJ1-2; D not certain. V lost 4 bases to trimming and J lost 5 bases, with 15 bases between them. CDR3 size: 14 residues. The germline V gene has CDR1 SGHRS and CDR2 YFSETQ. CDR3 in amino acids: CASSLESTEYGYTF. The CDR3 nucleotides read TGCGCCAGCAGCCTTGAATCGACGGAGTATGGCTACACCTTC.

In the case of this clonotype: A much larger clone sits a single nucleotide away, making a read error possible. The chain links TRBV10-3 to TRBJ2-5, with 8 bases lining up with TRBD1. CDR1 and CDR2 from the germline V gene are ENHRY and SYGVKD. The CDR3 is 14 residues long. The CDR3 spells CAISLARGQESQYF. The CDR3 DNA follows: TGTGCCATCAGTTTGGCCAGGGGGCAGGAGAGCCAGTACTTC.

This clonotype occurred many times. The gene calls are TRBV12-3 or TRBV12-4 and TRBJ2-1, with 14 bases identical to TRBD2. There are 20 residues in the CDR3. The V and J ends lost 3 bases and 3 bases, in that order; junction bases with no gene match: 13. The CDR3 reads CASSFLLGTSGRRVYNEQFF. Here the CDR3 DNA reads TGTGCCAGCAGTTTCCTTCTGGGGACTAGCGGGAGAAGAGTCTACAATGAGCAGTTCTTC.

This clonotype has more than one count but fewer than ten. The gene calls are TRBV20-1 and TRBJ2-4, with D perhaps TRBD1 or TRBD2 (5 bases each). Trimming removed 3 bases at V and 0 bases at J, with 6 bases between. Germline loops: CDR1 DFQATT, CDR2 SNEGSKA (reference sequence). There are 13 residues in the CDR3. CDR3 DNA: TGCAGTGCTAGGGGGGTAGCCAAAAACATTCAGTACTTC. It yields the protein CSARGVAKNIQYF.

This sequence joins TRBV4-1 and TRBJ2-3; the D gene is possibly TRBD1 (6 bases). V was trimmed by 0 bases and J by 0 bases, leaving 10 bases between them. The CDR3 totals 16 residues. Per germline, CDR1 MGHRA and CDR2 YSYEKL. The CDR3 reads CASSQERTVSTDTQYF. The CDR3 bases are TGCGCCAGCAGCCAAGAACGGACAGTCAGCACAGATACGCAGTATTTT.